This entry concerns a single T cell receptor beta chain. Its cognate antigen is unknown. The protocol was immunoSEQ multiplex PCR, while the TCRdb copy is restricted to in-frame clones and leaves out a portion. Altogether some 21,000 clones are present, 74% being singletons, with the ten largest covering under 15%. The unexposed donors gave CD4+ T cells in about 2011-2018, prior to COVID-19. The cells were cultured for under twelve days before CD4+ T cells were isolated. Testing used SARS-CoV-2 S/N and four cold-coronavirus spikes on unexposed-donor CD4+ T cells, cells permitting. The data belong to a study of CD4 T cells in relation to SARS-CoV-2 and coronaviruses. The CDR3 extends over 16 amino acids. The V end lost 0 bases, the J end lost 5 bases, and 16 bases lay between the germline ends. Germline assignment: CDR1 MNHEY and CDR2 SVGAGI.

Source material: CD4+ T cells from PBMCs, cultured in vitro. The TCR sequence derives from a human donor in good health. V and J are TRBV6-5 and TRBJ1-2; D ambiguous. The CDR3 protein is CASSYSTAYVPYGYTF. In DNA form, the CDR3 reads TGTGCCAGCAGTTACTCGACGGCCTACGTGCCGTATGGCTACACCTTC.